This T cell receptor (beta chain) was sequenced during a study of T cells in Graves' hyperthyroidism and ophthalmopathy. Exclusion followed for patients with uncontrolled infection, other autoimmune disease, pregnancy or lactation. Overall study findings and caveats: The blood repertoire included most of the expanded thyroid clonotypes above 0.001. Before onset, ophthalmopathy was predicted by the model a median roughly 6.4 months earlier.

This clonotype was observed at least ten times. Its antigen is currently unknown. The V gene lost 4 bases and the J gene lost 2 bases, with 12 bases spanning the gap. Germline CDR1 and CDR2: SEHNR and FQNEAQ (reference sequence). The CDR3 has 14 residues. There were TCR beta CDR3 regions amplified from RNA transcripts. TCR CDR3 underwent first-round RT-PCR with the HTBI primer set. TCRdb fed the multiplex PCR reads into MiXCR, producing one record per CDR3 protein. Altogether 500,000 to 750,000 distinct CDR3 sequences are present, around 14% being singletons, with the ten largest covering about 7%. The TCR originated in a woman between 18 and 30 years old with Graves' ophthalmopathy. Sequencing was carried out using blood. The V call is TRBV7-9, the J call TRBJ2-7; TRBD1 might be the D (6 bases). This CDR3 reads CASSSHRAPYEQYF. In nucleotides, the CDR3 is TGTGCCAGCAGCTCGCACAGGGCCCCCTACGAGCAGTACTTC. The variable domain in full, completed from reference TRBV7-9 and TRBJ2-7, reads DTGVSQNPRHKITKRGQNVTFRCDPISEHNRLYWYRQTLGQGPEFLTYFQNEAQLEKSRLLSDRFSAERPKGSFSTLEIQRTEQGDSAMYLCASSSHRAPYEQYFGPGTRLTVT.